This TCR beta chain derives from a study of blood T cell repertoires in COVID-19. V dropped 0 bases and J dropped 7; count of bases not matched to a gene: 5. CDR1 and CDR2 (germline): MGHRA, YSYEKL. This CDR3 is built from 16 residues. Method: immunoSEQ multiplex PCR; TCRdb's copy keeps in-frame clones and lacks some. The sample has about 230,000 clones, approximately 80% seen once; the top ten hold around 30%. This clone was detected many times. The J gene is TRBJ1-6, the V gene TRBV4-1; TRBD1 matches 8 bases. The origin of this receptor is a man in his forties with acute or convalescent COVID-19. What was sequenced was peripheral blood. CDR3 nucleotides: TGCGCCAGCAGCCAAGAAGGGACAGGAGACAATTCACCCCTCCACTTT. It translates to CASSQEGTGDNSPLHF.